Sequencing of this T cell receptor (beta chain) was carried out in a study of blood T cell repertoires in COVID-19. Study-level background: Sites across the United States, Italy and Spain contributed samples from acute and convalescent COVID-19. Sources were T cells, B-cell-depleted T cells, or PBMCs; the material itself was cDNA or gDNA.

From germline, CDR1 is SQVTM and CDR2 ANQGSEA. This CDR3 is 14 amino acids long. V shed 8 bases, J shed 3 bases, and the junction held 9 bases outside the gene matches. Original methodology: Researchers report that nucleated cell counts were estimated from reference gene primer amplification. TCRdb's table, derived via immunoSEQ multiplex PCR, lists solely in-frame clones and lacks some. V, J and clone size were drawn from that table, and D and trimming were deduced from the DNA. Here the sample spans 250,000 to 300,000 clones, 86% being singletons. Sequenced input: peripheral blood. This TCR was sampled from a woman aged 30 to 39 with COVID-19, enrolled during active disease. This sequence joins TRBV29-1 and TRBJ2-1, with 8 positions matching TRBD2. The CDR3 loop reads CSSKGTSNYNEQFF. CDR3 bases: TGCAGCTCAAAAGGGACTAGTAACTACAATGAGCAGTTCTTC.